The 24 T cell receptor beta chains given below trace back to one sample, sequenced in a study of blood T cell repertoires in COVID-19. Sequencing was performed with immunoSEQ multiplex PCR; in TCRdb, only in-frame clones are kept and a portion is missing. The sample shows about 240,000 clones, about 87% of them seen only once. The sample consisted of PBMCs or T cells enriched from blood (not recorded which). The receptor source for this set is a woman in her thirties with acute COVID-19.

V gene TRBV5-1 combines with J gene TRBJ2-3; 7 nucleotides align to TRBD2. Germline V gene lookup returns CDR1 SGHRS and CDR2 YFSETQ. The CDR3 is 15 amino acids. The J segment lost 2 bases and the V segment lost 4 bases, leaving 7 bases of the junction unmatched. CDR3 DNA: TGCGCCAGCAGCAACTGGGGGGGGACCACAGATACGCAGTATTTT. Its translation: CASSNWGGTTDTQYF.

The chain has TRBV19 and TRBJ1-4, with D unresolved. With 4 bases removed from V and 8 bases from J, the gap between germline ends came to 17 bases. The germline V gene has CDR1 LNHDA and CDR2 SQIVND (reference sequence). CDR3 length: 15 amino acids. DNA for the CDR3: TGTGCCAGTAGTAGCACCGGGTCGCGGGCGGAAAAACTGTTTTTT. Its translation is CASSSTGSRAEKLFF. Full variable domain (remainder filled in from reference TRBV19 and TRBJ1-4): DGGITQSPKYLFRKEGQNVTLSCEQNLNHDAMYWYRQDPGQGLRLIYYSQIVNDFQKGDIAEGYSVSREKKESFPLTVTSAQKNPTAFYLCASSSTGSRAEKLFFGSGTQLSVL.

The genes are TRBV2 and TRBJ2-1; D is unresolved. Germline-derived CDR1 and CDR2 are SNHLY and FYNNEI. Trimming removed 6 bases from V and 3 bases from J, with 9 bases in between. The CDR3 contains 13 residues. CDR3 region: CASRETFYNEQFF. CDR3 bases: TGTGCCAGCAGGGAGACCTTCTACAATGAGCAGTTCTTC.

The chain employs TRBV10-1 and TRBJ2-5; 11 nucleotides agree with TRBD2. CDR3 size: 16 residues. CDR1 is WNHNN and CDR2 is SYGVQD in the germline V gene (reference sequence). Trimming took 3 bases from V and 4 from J; bases not matched to a gene: 7. The CDR3 reads CASSEGSGGAGETQYF. CDR3 nucleotides: TGCGCCAGCAGTGAAGGTAGCGGGGGGGCCGGAGAGACCCAGTACTTC.

The genes are TRBV4-3 and TRBJ2-6; 12 nucleotides align to TRBD2. J gave up 3 bases and V 0 bases, and 9 bases lay outside the gene matches. Per germline, CDR1 LGHNA and CDR2 YSLEER. The length of the CDR3 is 20 residues. This CDR3 is CASSQDPPSGGASGANVLTF. The CDR3 nucleotides are TGCGCCAGCAGCCAAGATCCGCCTAGCGGGGGGGCTAGTGGGGCCAACGTCCTGACTTTC.

This rearrangement joins TRBV7-2 to TRBJ2-1; 12 bases are shared with TRBD2. CDR1 is SGHTA, CDR2 FQGNSA, per germline. J lost 4 bases, V lost 5 bases, and 3 bases had no gene match. CDR3 size: 15 residues. CDR3 bases: TGTGCCAGCAGCCCTACTAGCGGGGGGTACAATGAGCAGTTCTTC. This gives the protein CASSPTSGGYNEQFF.

The chain carries TRBV2 and TRBJ2-4; D might be TRBD2 (6 bases). There are 12 residues in the CDR3. The ends were cut back, 7 bases at V and 13 bases at J, with 17 bases in the middle. In germline, CDR1 is SNHLY, CDR2 FYNNEI. CDR3 region: CASKGRDFNQYF. DNA for the CDR3: TGTGCCAGCAAAGGGCGGGACTTTAACCAGTACTTC.

The J gene is TRBJ2-1, the V gene TRBV5-1; 8 positions agree with TRBD2. The CDR3 is 17 residues long. The V and J ends lost 0 bases and 0 bases, in that order; junction bases with no gene match: 5. Germline CDR1 is SGHRS and CDR2 is YFSETQ. CDR3 DNA sequence: TGCGCCAGCAGCTTGGCGGGCGGGGGGCCCTCCTACAATGAGCAGTTCTTC. This translates into CASSLAGGGPSYNEQFF.

The rearrangement uses TRBV5-4 and TRBJ1-2, with TRBD1 identical over 11 bases. V was clipped by 0 bases and J by 8 bases; unmatched bases: 9. This CDR3 has 16 residues. Germline V CDR1 and CDR2: SGHNT, YYREEE (reference sequence). The chain's CDR3 is CASSLDGQGASGGYTF. CDR3 sequence (DNA): TGTGCCAGCAGCTTGGACGGACAGGGGGCTTCTGGAGGCTACACCTTC.

This sequence joins TRBV5-1 and TRBJ1-1; TRBD1 is a possible D gene (6 bases). CDR3 length: 13 residues. V lost 2 bases to trimming and J lost 4 bases, with 9 bases between them. Germline V gives CDR1 SGHRS, CDR2 YFSETQ. The DNA of the CDR3 is TGCGCCAGCAGCTTTGAAGGGGGCACTGAAGCTTTCTTT. Its translation is CASSFEGGTEAFF.

The chain combines TRBV7-6 with TRBJ2-7, with 9 bases that match TRBD1. The CDR3 is 15 amino acids. Unmatched junction bases numbered 8, after V lost 3 bases and J lost 5 bases. Germline CDR1 SGHVS, CDR2 FNYEAQ. The CDR3 here is CASSFGTGIADEQYF. The DNA of the CDR3 is TGTGCCAGCAGCTTTGGGACAGGGATCGCGGACGAGCAGTACTTC.

In nucleotides, the CDR3 is TGTGCCAGCAGTGGGCCTCCCGGGACAGGGGACGGCTACACCTTC. This gives the protein CASSGPPGTGDGYTF. This chain uses TRBV25-1 with TRBJ1-2; 10 bases align to TRBD1. The CDR3 contains 15 residues. Per the germline V gene, CDR1 is MGHDK and CDR2 is SYGVNS. V was clipped by 4 bases and J by 8 bases; unmatched bases: 10.

This clone came up a few times. V usage is TRBV7-2 and J usage is TRBJ1-6, with a possible D match to TRBD1 (5 bases). CDR3 length equals 19 residues. Germline V CDR1 and CDR2: SGHTA, FQGNSA. With 2 bases removed from V and 6 bases from J, the gap between germline ends came to 23 bases. This CDR3 reads CASSLTLSLGEVGNSPLHF. The CDR3 nucleotides are TGTGCCAGCAGCTTAACACTGTCGTTGGGGGAGGTCGGTAATTCACCCCTCCACTTT.

Comment on this clone: Other DNA sequences in this specimen translate into the identical CDR3. This chain links TRBV27 with TRBJ2-3; TRBD2 aligns across 9 bases. Germline V lookup: CDR1 MNHEY, CDR2 SMNVEV (reference sequence). The V and J ends lost 6 bases and 1 base, in that order; junction bases with no gene match: 2. This CDR3 has 14 residues. The CDR3 region has the DNA TGTGCCAGCAGGAGGACTAGCGGCACAGATACGCAGTATTTT. Its protein product is CASRRTSGTDTQYF.

V gene TRBV21-1 combines with J gene TRBJ1-5. TRBV21-1 is labeled a pseudogene. The CDR3 sequence is 14 residues long. CDR3 protein: CASTPGRGNQPQHF. Here the CDR3 DNA reads TGTGCCAGCACCCCGGGGAGGGGTAATCAGCCCCAGCATTTT.

The chain has TRBV3-1 (or the pseudogene TRBV3-2) and TRBJ1-1; D uncertain. The CDR3 runs 14 residues. The germline V gene has CDR1 LGHDT and CDR2 YNNKEL (reference sequence). Trimming pared 4 bases from V and 8 bases from J, leaving 17 bases between. The CDR3, as DNA: TGTGCCAGCAGCCCCTCCCAATCTGACTCCGAAGCTTTCTTT. This encodes CASSPSQSDSEAFF.

This chain uses TRBV30 with TRBJ1-1, with D possibly being TRBD1 (6 bases). CDR1 and CDR2 from the germline V gene are GTSNPN and SVGIG (reference sequence). V was shortened by 5 bases and J by 4 bases, with 11 bases between the two germline ends. The CDR3 has 12 residues. CDR3 residues: CAWGQGSTEAFF. The CDR3 DNA is TGTGCCTGGGGTCAGGGGAGCACTGAAGCTTTCTTT.

The V call is TRBV7-6, the J call TRBJ2-5; no definite D call. V lost 1 base to trimming and J lost 3 bases, with 9 bases between them. CDR3 length: 14 amino acids. Germline V lookup: CDR1 SGHVS, CDR2 FNYEAQ. The CDR3 sequence is CASSLVRSEETQYF. CDR3 nucleotide sequence: TGTGCCAGCAGCTTAGTACGGTCCGAAGAGACCCAGTACTTC.

This chain connects TRBV6-5 to TRBJ1-5; possibly TRBD1 for D (5 bases). Looked up from germline, CDR1 is MNHEY and CDR2 is SVGAGI. CDR3 length equals 14 residues. V was cut by 5 bases and J by 4 bases, with 12 bases left in between. For the CDR3, the DNA is TGTGCCAGCAGTCGCCGACGGACAAATCAGCCCCAGCATTTT. Protein sequence: CASSRRRTNQPQHF.

The rearrangement links TRBV3-1 (or the pseudogene TRBV3-2) to TRBJ1-5; 9 bases align to TRBD1. CDR1 is LGHDT, CDR2 YNNKEL, per germline (reference sequence). The V segment lost 1 base and the J segment 4 bases; nucleotides outside the gene matches: 11. The CDR3 contains 18 residues. The CDR3 reads CASSQGALQGAGNQPQHF. The CDR3, as DNA: TGTGCCAGCAGCCAAGGAGCACTACAGGGGGCCGGGAATCAGCCCCAGCATTTT.

The chain uses TRBV7-9 and TRBJ2-5, with D perhaps matching TRBD1 (6 bases). The CDR3 runs 14 residues. Deletions cut 3 bases from V and 4 bases from J, with 12 bases between. Germline-derived CDR1 and CDR2 are SEHNR and FQNEAQ (reference sequence). CDR3 sequence: CASSFTGMGETQYF. The CDR3 nucleotides read TGTGCCAGCAGCTTTACAGGGATGGGAGAGACCCAGTACTTC.

The chain carries TRBV5-1 and TRBJ2-5; 9 bases are a match to TRBD2. The CDR3 runs to 16 residues. The V gene's germline CDR1 is SGHRS and CDR2 YFSETQ. With V trimmed by 4 bases and J by 1 base, 8 bases remained unmatched. Here the CDR3 reads CASSHIAGVLQETQYF. CDR3 DNA sequence: TGCGCCAGCAGCCATATAGCGGGGGTCCTCCAAGAGACCCAGTACTTC.

The chain recombines TRBV27 with TRBJ2-1; D is perhaps TRBD1 (7 bases). The CDR3 contains 13 residues. The V and J ends lost 5 bases and 6 bases respectively, with 11 bases between them. Germline lookup yields CDR1 MNHEY and CDR2 SMNVEV (reference sequence). CDR3 amino acids: CASSQGEANEQFF. The CDR3 bases are TGTGCCAGCAGTCAGGGGGAGGCCAATGAGCAGTTCTTC.

The V gene is TRBV5-1, the J gene TRBJ2-3; a weak D match, TRBD2 (6 bases). Trimming took 1 base from V and 5 from J, leaving 11 bases between them. The CDR3 extends over 14 amino acids. Germline values: CDR1 SGHRS, CDR2 YFSETQ. The CDR3 DNA reads TGCGCCAGCAGCTTGAGGCAGGGAGGAGATACGCAGTATTTT. This sequence encodes CASSLRQGGDTQYF. The whole variable domain, filled in from reference TRBV5-1 and TRBJ2-3, reads KAGVTQTPRYLIKTRGQQVTLSCSPISGHRSVSWYQQTPGQGLQFLFEYFSETQRNKGNFPGRFSGRQFSNSRSEMNVSTLELGDSALYLCASSLRQGGDTQYFGPGTRLTVL.